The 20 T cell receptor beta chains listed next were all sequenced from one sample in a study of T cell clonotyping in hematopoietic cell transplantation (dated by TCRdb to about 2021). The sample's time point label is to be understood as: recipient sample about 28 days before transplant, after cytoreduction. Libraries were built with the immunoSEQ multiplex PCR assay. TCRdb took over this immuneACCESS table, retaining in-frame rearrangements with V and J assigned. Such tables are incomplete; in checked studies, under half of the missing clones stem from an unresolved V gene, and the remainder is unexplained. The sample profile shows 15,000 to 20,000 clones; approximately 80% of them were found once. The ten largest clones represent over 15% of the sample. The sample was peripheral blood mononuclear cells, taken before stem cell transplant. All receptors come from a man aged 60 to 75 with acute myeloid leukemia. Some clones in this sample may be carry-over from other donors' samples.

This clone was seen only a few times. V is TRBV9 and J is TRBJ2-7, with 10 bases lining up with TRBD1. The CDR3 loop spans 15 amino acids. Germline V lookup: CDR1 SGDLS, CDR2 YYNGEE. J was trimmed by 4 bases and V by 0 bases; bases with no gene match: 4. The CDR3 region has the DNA TGTGCCAGCAGCGTAGCGACAGGGGGCCTGTACGAGCAGTACTTC. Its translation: CASSVATGGLYEQYF. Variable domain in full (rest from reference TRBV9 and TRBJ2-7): DSGVTQTPKHLITATGQRVTLRCSPRSGDLSVYWYQQSLDQGLQFLIQYYNGEERAKGNILERFSAQQFPDLHSELNLSSLELGDSALYFCASSVATGGLYEQYFGPGTRLTVT.

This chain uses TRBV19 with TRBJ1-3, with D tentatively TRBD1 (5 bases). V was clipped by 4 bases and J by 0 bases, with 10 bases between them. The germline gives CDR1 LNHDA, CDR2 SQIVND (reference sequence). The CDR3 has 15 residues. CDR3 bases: TGTGCCAGTAGTAGGTGGGGCAGCTCTGGAAACACCATATATTTT. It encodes CASSRWGSSGNTIYF.

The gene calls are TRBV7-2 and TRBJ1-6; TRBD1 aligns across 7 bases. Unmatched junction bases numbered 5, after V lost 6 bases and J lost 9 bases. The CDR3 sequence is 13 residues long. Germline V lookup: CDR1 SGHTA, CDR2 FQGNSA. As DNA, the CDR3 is TGTGCCAGCAGGATAGGGGGCTCTTCACCCCTCCACTTT. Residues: CASRIGGSSPLHF.

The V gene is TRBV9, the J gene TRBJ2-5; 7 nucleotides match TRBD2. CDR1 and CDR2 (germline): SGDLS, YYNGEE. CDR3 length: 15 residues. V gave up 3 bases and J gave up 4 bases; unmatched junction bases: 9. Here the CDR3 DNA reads TGTGCCAGCAGCGGAGGACTAGAGGTCGGAGAGACCCAGTACTTC. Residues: CASSGGLEVGETQYF.

CDR3 residues: CASIWVRREGALRNTEAFF. CDR3 coding DNA: TGCGCCAGCATATGGGTGCGGAGAGAGGGGGCCCTGAGGAACACTGAAGCTTTCTTT. The V gene is TRBV10-1, the J gene TRBJ1-1, with 7 bases matching TRBD1. The V segment lost 7 bases and the J segment 1 base; nucleotides outside the gene matches: 21. The CDR3 runs to 19 residues. The germline V gene encodes CDR1 WNHNN and CDR2 SYGVQD (reference sequence).

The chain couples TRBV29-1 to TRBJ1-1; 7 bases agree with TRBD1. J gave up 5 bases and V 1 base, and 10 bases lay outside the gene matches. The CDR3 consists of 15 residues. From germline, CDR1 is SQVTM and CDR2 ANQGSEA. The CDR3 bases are TGCAGCGTTGAAGTTCCCCGACAGGGCAGTACTGAAGCTTTCTTT. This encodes CSVEVPRQGSTEAFF.

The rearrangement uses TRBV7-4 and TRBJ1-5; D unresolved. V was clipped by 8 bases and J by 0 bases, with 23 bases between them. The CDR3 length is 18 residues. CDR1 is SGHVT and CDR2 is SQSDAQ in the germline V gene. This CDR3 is CASSSGTSISYSNQPQHF. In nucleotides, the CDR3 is TGTGCCAGCTCCTCCGGCACCTCCATCTCCTATAGCAATCAGCCCCAGCATTTT.

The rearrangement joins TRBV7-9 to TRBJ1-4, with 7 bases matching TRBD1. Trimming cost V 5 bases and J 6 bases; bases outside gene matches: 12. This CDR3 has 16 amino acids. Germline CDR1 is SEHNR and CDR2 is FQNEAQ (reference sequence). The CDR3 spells CASSRIPGQSYEKLFF. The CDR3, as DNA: TGTGCCAGCAGCCGAATCCCGGGACAGTCCTATGAAAAACTGTTTTTT. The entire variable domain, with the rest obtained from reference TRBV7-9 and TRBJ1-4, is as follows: DTGVSQNPRHKITKRGQNVTFRCDPISEHNRLYWYRQTLGQGPEFLTYFQNEAQLEKSRLLSDRFSAERPKGSFSTLEIQRTEQGDSAMYLCASSRIPGQSYEKLFFGSGTQLSVL.

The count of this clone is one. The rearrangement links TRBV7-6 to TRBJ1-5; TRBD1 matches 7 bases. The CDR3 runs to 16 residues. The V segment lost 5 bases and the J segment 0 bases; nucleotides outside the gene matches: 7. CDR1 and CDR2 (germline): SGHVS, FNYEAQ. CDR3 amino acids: CASSAEAGGSNQPQHF. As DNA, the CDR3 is TGTGCCAGCAGCGCAGAAGCAGGGGGTAGCAATCAGCCCCAGCATTTT.

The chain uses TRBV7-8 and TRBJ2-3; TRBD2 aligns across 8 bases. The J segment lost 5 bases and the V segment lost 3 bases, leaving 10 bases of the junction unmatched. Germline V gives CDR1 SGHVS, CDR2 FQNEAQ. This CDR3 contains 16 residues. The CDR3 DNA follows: TGTGCCAGCAGCTTCGTCGCGGGGGGCCTCGGAGATACGCAGTATTTT. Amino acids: CASSFVAGGLGDTQYF. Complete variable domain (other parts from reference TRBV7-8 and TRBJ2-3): GAGVSQSPRYKVAKRGQDVALRCDPISGHVSLFWYQQALGQGPEFLTYFQNEAQLDKSGLPSDRFFAERPEGSVSTLKIQRTQQEDSAVYLCASSFVAGGLGDTQYFGPGTRLTVL.

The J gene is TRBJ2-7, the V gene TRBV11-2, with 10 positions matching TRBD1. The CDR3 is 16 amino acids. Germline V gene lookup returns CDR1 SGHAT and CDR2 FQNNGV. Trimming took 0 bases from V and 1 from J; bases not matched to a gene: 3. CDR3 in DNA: TGTGCCAGCAGCTTAGATTGGACAGGGGGTTCCTACGAGCAGTACTTC. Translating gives CASSLDWTGGSYEQYF.

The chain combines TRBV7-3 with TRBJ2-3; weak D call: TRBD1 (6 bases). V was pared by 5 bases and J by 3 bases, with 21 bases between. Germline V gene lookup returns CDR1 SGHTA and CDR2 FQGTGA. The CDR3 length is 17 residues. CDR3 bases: TGTGCCAGCAGCCAGGGGTCGGGACATCCGATTACAGATACGCAGTATTTT. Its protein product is CASSQGSGHPITDTQYF.

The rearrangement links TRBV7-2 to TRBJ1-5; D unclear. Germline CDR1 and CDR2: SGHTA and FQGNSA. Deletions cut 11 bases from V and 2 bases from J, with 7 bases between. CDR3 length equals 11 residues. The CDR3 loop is CAGECNQPQHF. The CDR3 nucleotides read TGTGCCGGGGAGTGCAATCAGCCCCAGCATTTT. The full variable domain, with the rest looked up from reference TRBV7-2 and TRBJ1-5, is GAGVSQSPSNKVTEKGKDVELRCDPISGHTALYWYRQSLGQGLEFLIYFQGNSAPDKSGLPSDRFSAERTGGSVSTLTIQRTQQEDSAVYLCAGECNQPQHFGDGTRLSIL.

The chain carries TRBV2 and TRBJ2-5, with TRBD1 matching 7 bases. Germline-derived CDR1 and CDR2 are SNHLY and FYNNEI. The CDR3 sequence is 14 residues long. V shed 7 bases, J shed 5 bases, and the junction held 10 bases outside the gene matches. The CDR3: CASIDRVLLETQYF. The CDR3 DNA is TGTGCCAGCATAGACAGGGTGCTGTTGGAGACCCAGTACTTC.

CDR3 region: CASSLTVLLSYEQYF. In DNA form, the CDR3 reads TGTGCCAGCAGTTTGACGGTTTTACTCTCCTACGAGCAGTACTTC. V and J are TRBV5-6 and TRBJ2-7; D unresolved. V lost 5 bases and J lost 0, with 15 bases in between. This CDR3 comprises 15 residues. CDR1 and CDR2 (germline): SGHDT, YYEEEE.

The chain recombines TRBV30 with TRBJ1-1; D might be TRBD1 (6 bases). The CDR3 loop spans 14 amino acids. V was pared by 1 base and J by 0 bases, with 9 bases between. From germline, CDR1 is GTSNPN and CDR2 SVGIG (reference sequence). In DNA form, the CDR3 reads TGTGCCTGGAGTGGGACAGTTATGAACACTGAAGCTTTCTTT. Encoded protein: CAWSGTVMNTEAFF.

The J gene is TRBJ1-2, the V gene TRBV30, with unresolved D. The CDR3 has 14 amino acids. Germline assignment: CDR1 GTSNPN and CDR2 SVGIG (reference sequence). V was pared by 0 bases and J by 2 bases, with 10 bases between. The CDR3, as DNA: TGTGCCTGGAGTGTCCCCTTCTACAACTATGGCTACACCTTC. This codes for CAWSVPFYNYGYTF.

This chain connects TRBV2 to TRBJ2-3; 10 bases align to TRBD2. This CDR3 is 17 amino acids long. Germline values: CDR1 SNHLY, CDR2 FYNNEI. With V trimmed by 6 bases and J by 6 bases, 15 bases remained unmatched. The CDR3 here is CASSYTYSGRAMDTQYF. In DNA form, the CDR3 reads TGTGCCAGCAGCTACACTTACAGCGGGAGGGCCATGGATACGCAGTATTTT.

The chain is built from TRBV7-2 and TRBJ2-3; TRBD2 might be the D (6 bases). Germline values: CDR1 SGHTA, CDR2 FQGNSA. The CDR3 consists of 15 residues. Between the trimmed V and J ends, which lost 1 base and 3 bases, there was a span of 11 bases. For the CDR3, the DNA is TGTGCCAGCAGCTTAGTTGAGGGACTGACAGATACGCAGTATTTT. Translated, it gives CASSLVEGLTDTQYF.

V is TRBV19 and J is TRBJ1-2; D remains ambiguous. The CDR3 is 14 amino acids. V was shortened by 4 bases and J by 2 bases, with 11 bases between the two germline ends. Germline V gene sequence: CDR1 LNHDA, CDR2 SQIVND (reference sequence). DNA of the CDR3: TGTGCCAGTAGTACCCCCACGGGGAACTATGGCTACACCTTC. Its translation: CASSTPTGNYGYTF. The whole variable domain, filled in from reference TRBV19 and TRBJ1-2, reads DGGITQSPKYLFRKEGQNVTLSCEQNLNHDAMYWYRQDPGQGLRLIYYSQIVNDFQKGDIAEGYSVSREKKESFPLTVTSAQKNPTAFYLCASSTPTGNYGYTFGSGTRLTVV.